These T cell receptor beta chains were read from a single sample in a study of cytomegalovirus exposure and HLA in healthy donors. Clones were sequenced by immunoSEQ multiplex PCR, and TCRdb holds only the in-frame ones, with some missing. The listing contains approximately 50,000 clones. What was sequenced was PBMCs. The receptors were sampled from a woman in her forties in good health and CMV-seronegative. CDR3s include the opening cysteine and the closing phenylalanine or tryptophan. The D gene is left open where the match is weak. Part of the rows lack a size; the others show once, few, many or a class for expanded clones.

V gene	clone size	D gene	J gene	CDR3 DNA	CDR3 protein
TRBV18	-	TRBD2	TRBJ2-7	TGTGCCAGCTCACAGGGACTAGCGGGAAGTTTAGAGCAGTACTTC	CASSQGLAGSLEQYF
TRBV5-4	-	-	TRBJ2-1	TGTGCCAGCAGCCCCAGGGGCCCTAGCTCCTACAATGAGCAGTTCTTC	CASSPRGPSSYNEQFF
TRBV9	-	-	TRBJ1-1	TGTGCCAGCAGCGTAGGATGGGGGGCTGAAGCTTTCTTT	CASSVGWGAEAFF
TRBV11-2	-	TRBD2	TRBJ2-1	TGTGCCAGCAGCCCCCAGCTTGCGGGGGGGCGTGAGCAGTTCTTC	CASSPQLAGGREQFF
TRBV13	-	-	TRBJ2-5	TGTGCCAGCAGCTTCCATGGACAAATGGAGACCCAGTACTTC	CASSFHGQMETQYF
TRBV21-1	-	-	TRBJ2-5	TGTACCAGCAGCAAAGACAGGGGAGAGACCCAGTACTTC	CTSSKDRGETQYF
TRBV7-9	-	-	TRBJ1-1	TGTGCCAGCAGCTTAGAGAGGGCGGCTGAAGCTTTCTTT	CASSLERAAEAFF
TRBV5-6	-	-	TRBJ1-5	TGTGCCAGCAGCTTGAACCGGGGGCCCCAGCATTTT	CASSLNRGPQHF
TRBV10-3	-	-	TRBJ2-2	TGTGCCATCAGTGAAAGGGGCTCGACCACCGGGGAGCTGTTTTTT	CAISERGSTTGELFF
TRBV10-3	-	-	TRBJ2-2	TGTGCCACAAGGGGTGGCGGGGAGCTGTTTTTT	CATRGGGELFF
TRBV12-5	-	-	TRBJ2-1	TGTGCTAGTGGTTTAGGCCTGGGACTTTCAAATGAGCAGTTCTTC	CASGLGLGLSNEQFF
TRBV6-5	-	-	TRBJ1-5	TGTGCCAGCAGTCAGACAGTTAGCAATCAGCCCCAGCATTTT	CASSQTVSNQPQHF
TRBV27	-	-	TRBJ1-2	TGTGCCAGCAGCACTAGGGGACACCCTGCCAATGGCTACACCTTC	CASSTRGHPANGYTF
TRBV30	-	-	TRBJ1-5	TGTGCCTGGAGTGTACGCGGCAATCAGCCCCAGCATTTT	CAWSVRGNQPQHF
TRBV19	-	-	TRBJ1-5	TGTGCCAGTAGTATAGCGGCACAGTGGGTCAATCAGCCCCAGCATTTT	CASSIAAQWVNQPQHF
TRBV5-6	-	-	TRBJ1-1	TGTGCCAGCAGCTTGGGGGGAGGGGCCACTGAAGCTTTCTTT	CASSLGGGATEAFF
TRBV14	-	TRBD1	TRBJ1-1	TGTGCCAGCAGCCAAGGACAGGGGTCTTCGAACACTGAAGCTTTCTTT	CASSQGQGSSNTEAFF
TRBV4-3	medium-sized	TRBD1	TRBJ1-2	TGCGCCAGCAGCCCCCACCGGGACAGGGGGAATGGCTACACCTTC	CASSPHRDRGNGYTF
TRBV19	-	TRBD1	TRBJ2-5	TGTGCCAGTAGTAGGGAGCTGGGACAGGTCAGACAAGAGACCCAGTACTTC	CASSRELGQVRQETQYF
TRBV29-1	-	-	TRBJ1-4	TGCAGCGTTCAAGTACAGGAACATGAAAAACTGTTTTTT	CSVQVQEHEKLFF
TRBV10-3	-	TRBD1	TRBJ2-3	TGTGCCATCAGGCCACCGGGACAGGGATTAGATACGCAGTATTTT	CAIRPPGQGLDTQYF
TRBV7-6	-	TRBD1	TRBJ2-7	TGTGCCAGCAGCGTCGCACAGGGGCCCTACGAGCAGTACTTC	CASSVAQGPYEQYF
TRBV7-6	-	-	TRBJ2-5	TGTGCCAGCAGATACAGGGAAGAGACCCAGTACTTC	CASRYREETQYF
TRBV18	-	-	TRBJ2-7	TGTGCCAGCTCACCACAGGAGGACTCCTACGAGCAGTACTTC	CASSPQEDSYEQYF
TRBV11-2	-	-	TRBJ2-7	TGTGCCAGCAGCTTACAGACTTCCTACGAGCAGTACTTC	CASSLQTSYEQYF
TRBV5-1	-	-	TRBJ2-3	TGCGCCAGCAGCTCAGGCACAGATACGCAGTATTTT	CASSSGTDTQYF
TRBV19	-	-	TRBJ1-1	TGTGCCAGTAGTGGCATGAACACTGAAGCTTTCTTT	CASSGMNTEAFF
TRBV7-2	-	-	TRBJ2-1	TGTGCCAGCAGCTACTACCGCAATGAGCAGTTCTTC	CASSYYRNEQFF
TRBV2	-	TRBD2	TRBJ2-5	TGTGCCAGCAGTGACCGGGCGGGGGGGCAGACCCAGTACTTC	CASSDRAGGQTQYF
TRBV4-3	-	-	TRBJ1-5	TGCGCCAGCAGCCAAGGTTACAGGGTAGGTCAGCCCCAGCATTTT	CASSQGYRVGQPQHF
TRBV29-1	-	TRBD1	TRBJ1-2	TGCAGCGTTGGGATCCGGAGGGACAGCTCCTATGGCTACACCTTC	CSVGIRRDSSYGYTF
TRBV6-1	-	TRBD1	TRBJ2-1	TGTGCCACCCCGGACAGGGACACCTACAATGAGCAGTTCTTC	CATPDRDTYNEQFF
TRBV5-1	-	TRBD1	TRBJ1-6	TGCGCCAGCGTAATTTCCCGGGACAGGGATAATGCTTCACCCCTCCACTTT	CASVISRDRDNASPLHF
TRBV6-1	-	TRBD1	TRBJ2-1	TGTGCCACCCCGGACAGGGACACCGACAATGAGCAGTTCTTC	CATPDRDTDNEQFF
TRBV6-1	-	-	TRBJ1-3	TGTGCCGGCTCCGAAAGGGAGAGAAACACCATATATTTT	CAGSERERNTIYF